Sequencing of this T cell receptor (beta chain) was carried out in a study of cytomegalovirus exposure and HLA in healthy donors. The CDR3 has 19 residues. Whole-study results and caveats: It was confirmed in vitro that three of the CMV-associated chains were specific for CMV antigens.

The donors were in the roughly 110-subject validation cohort; that cohort was separate from the approximately 700-subject first cohort. As concerns this clone: The target antigen is unknown.

The method was immunoSEQ multiplex PCR; TCRdb's version includes in-frame clones alone and lacks a portion of them. The table shows 100,000 to 150,000 clones, with over 75% occurring only once. This clonotype was sampled from a woman younger than 45 in good health and CMV-seronegative. The rearrangement links TRBV21-1 to TRBJ1-6; the listed D gene, TRBD1, was not tested against the DNA. TRBV21-1 is a pseudogene. Sequencing used PBMCs. This CDR3 is CASSSQPTGPLSYNSPLHF. CDR3 sequence (DNA): TGTGCCAGCAGCTCCCAGCCGACAGGTCCCCTCTCCTATAATTCACCCCTCCACTTT.